Presented here are 3 T cell receptor beta chains from one specimen sequenced in a study of blood T cell repertoires in COVID-19 (dated by TCRdb to the early 2020s). The library was obtained by the immunoSEQ multiplex PCR assay. TCRdb limited this immuneACCESS table to in-frame rearrangements with V and J called. A share of clones is missing; checked studies link under half to unresolved V genes, and the rest is unexplained. This sample gives roughly 400,000 clones in total; roughly 88% of them show up just once. Less than 1.5% of the sample rests with the top ten. Sequenced input: PBMCs or T cells enriched from blood (not recorded which). These receptor sequences come from a young woman who had been exposed to COVID-19.

This clone was observed a single time. The chain couples TRBV5-4 to TRBJ2-1; 10 bases map to TRBD2. This CDR3 has 16 residues. Germline values: CDR1 SGHNT, CDR2 YYREEE (reference sequence). V shed 3 bases and J 5 bases; nucleotides not matched to a gene: 8. CDR3 loop: CASSSEREGRDNEQFF. The DNA of the CDR3 is TGTGCCAGCAGCTCGGAGCGGGAGGGAAGAGACAATGAGCAGTTCTTC.

The rearrangement links TRBV5-1 to TRBJ2-3, with D unresolved. The CDR3 consists of 12 residues. CDR1 is SGHRS, CDR2 YFSETQ, per germline. The V gene lost 5 bases and the J gene lost 0 bases, with 4 bases spanning the gap. As DNA, the CDR3 is TGCGCCAGCAGGGAGAGCACAGATACGCAGTATTTT. This sequence encodes CASRESTDTQYF.

The chain is built from TRBV7-2 and TRBJ2-1; D call uncertain. The length of the CDR3 is 15 residues. Trimming pared 5 bases from V and 6 bases from J, leaving 17 bases between. Germline V gene lookup returns CDR1 SGHTA and CDR2 FQGNSA. The chain's CDR3 is CASSPRSLASNEQFF. As DNA, the CDR3 is TGTGCCAGCAGCCCCCGATCCTTGGCTAGCAATGAGCAGTTCTTC.